These 19 T cell receptor beta chains were all obtained from the same sample, sequenced in a study of blood T cell repertoires in COVID-19. TCRdb's copy holds only in-frame clones and misses some; the assay was immunoSEQ multiplex PCR. This table has about 200,000 clones, under 90% appearing once. The material sequenced was peripheral blood. The receptors derive from a man of 80 years or more with acute or convalescent COVID-19.

This chain joins TRBV19 and TRBJ2-7; D gene uncertain. The length of the CDR3 is 12 residues. Trimming took 3 bases from V and 3 from J, leaving 6 bases between them. Germline V gene lookup returns CDR1 LNHDA and CDR2 SQIVND (reference sequence). CDR3 bases: TGTGCCAGTAGTATTGTGTACTACGAGCAGTACTTC. Amino acid sequence: CASSIVYYEQYF.

The V call is TRBV6-5, the J call TRBJ2-7, with 11 bases that match TRBD1. The junction had 7 bases not matched to a gene; V was cut back by 6 bases and J by 3 bases. This CDR3 has 15 residues. Looked up from germline, CDR1 is MNHEY and CDR2 is SVGAGI. The CDR3 nucleotides read TGTGCCAGCAGATTTTCGGGACAGGGGGACTACGAGCAGTACTTC. Residues: CASRFSGQGDYEQYF.

This clone was seen more than once but under ten times. The chain links TRBV7-5 to TRBJ1-5; the listed D gene, TRBD1, was not tested against the DNA. TRBV7-5 is noted as a pseudogene. The CDR3 consists of 19 residues. CDR3 loop: CATYSHRGLSPRLCQPQHF. The CDR3 region has the DNA TGTGCCACCTATTCCCACAGGGGGCTGAGCCCCCGTTTATGTCAGCCCCAGCATTTT.

The DNA of the CDR3 is TGTGCCAGCAGTCGACAGTCCTATAGCAATCAGCCCCAGCATTTT. Encoded protein: CASSRQSYSNQPQHF. The V and J genes are TRBV6-5 and TRBJ1-5; the D gene is possibly TRBD1 (5 bases). The V gene's germline CDR1 is MNHEY and CDR2 SVGAGI. V was pared by 5 bases and J by 0 bases, with 11 bases between. CDR3 length: 15 residues.

The chain combines TRBV5-4 with TRBJ1-1, with TRBD1 matching 7 bases. Losses at the gene ends were 0 bases for V and 4 bases for J; bases not matched to a gene: 9. CDR3 length: 16 amino acids. The germline V gene has CDR1 SGHNT and CDR2 YYREEE (reference sequence). The CDR3 loop reads CASSLVGGQGGTEAFF. In DNA, the CDR3 is TGTGCCAGCAGCTTGGTAGGGGGGCAGGGGGGCACTGAAGCTTTCTTT.

The V and J genes are TRBV6-5 and TRBJ2-3, with 11 bases aligning to TRBD1. Germline V gene sequence: CDR1 MNHEY, CDR2 SVGAGI. V lost 2 bases, J lost 4 bases, and 2 bases stayed unmatched. The CDR3 runs to 15 residues. The CDR3 bases are TGTGCCAGCAGTTACGGACAGGGGGCGGCAGATACGCAGTATTTT. Protein product: CASSYGQGAADTQYF.

This clone showed up many times. This chain connects TRBV3-1 (or the pseudogene TRBV3-2) to TRBJ2-1; a weak D match, TRBD1 (6 bases). V gave up 6 bases and J gave up 6 bases, with 6 bases separating them. This CDR3 region has 11 residues. CDR1 and CDR2 (germline): LGHDT, YNNKEL (reference sequence). The CDR3, as DNA: TGTGCCAGCAGGGGGGCCAATGAGCAGTTCTTC. It encodes CASRGANEQFF.

The CDR3 protein is CSASPRTGSIEQFF. Here the CDR3 DNA reads TGCAGTGCTAGTCCCCGGACAGGTAGTATTGAGCAGTTCTTC. The chain links TRBV20-1 to TRBJ2-1, with 7 positions matching TRBD1. The CDR3 contains 14 residues. J gave up 9 bases and V 3 bases, and 11 bases lay outside the gene matches. Germline CDR1 is DFQATT and CDR2 is SNEGSKA (reference sequence).

This clone was counted at least ten times. The chain has TRBV27 and TRBJ2-7; D is uncertain. V was trimmed by 6 bases and J by 5 bases, leaving 8 bases between them. Germline CDR1 and CDR2: MNHEY and SMNVEV (reference sequence). The CDR3 consists of 11 residues. CDR3 sequence (DNA): TGTGCCAGCAGGCTCCCGGACGAGCAGTACTTC. Encoded protein: CASRLPDEQYF.

The chain couples TRBV6-4 to TRBJ2-3, with 11 bases lining up with TRBD2. The CDR3 length is 12 residues. V dropped 4 bases and J dropped 11; count of bases not matched to a gene: 2. Per germline, CDR1 MRHNA and CDR2 SNTAGT. The CDR3 here is CASSGGLAEQYF. The CDR3 DNA reads as TGTGCCAGCAGTGGGGGACTAGCGGAGCAGTATTTT.

The chain uses TRBV7-2 and TRBJ2-2; TRBD1 matches 8 bases. CDR3 length: 13 residues. The V gene end was trimmed by 5 bases and the J gene end by 9 bases; junction bases not matched to a gene: 5. Germline V gene lookup returns CDR1 SGHTA and CDR2 FQGNSA. The CDR3 DNA follows: TGTGCCAGCAGCCGGACAGGGTCACGGGAGCTGTTTTTT. It specifies CASSRTGSRELFF.

The chain recombines TRBV9 with TRBJ1-3, with 7 bases lining up with TRBD1. The V segment lost 3 bases and the J segment 9 bases; nucleotides outside the gene matches: 6. There are 13 residues in the CDR3. Germline-derived CDR1 and CDR2 are SGDLS and YYNGEE. CDR3 sequence reads: CASSAGQAPTIYF. CDR3 DNA sequence: TGTGCCAGCAGCGCCGGACAGGCCCCCACCATATATTTT.

This rearrangement joins TRBV24-1 to TRBJ2-5; 7 positions match TRBD2. Germline trimming cut 7 bases from V and 4 bases from J; bases unmatched to any gene: 5. CDR1 is KGHDR and CDR2 is SFDVKD in the germline V gene. This CDR3 has 13 amino acids. The CDR3 reads CATRPAGVETQYF. The CDR3 DNA sequence: TGTGCCACCAGGCCCGCGGGGGTAGAGACCCAGTACTTC.

The chain uses TRBV28 and TRBJ1-4; perhaps TRBD1 as D (6 bases). The CDR3 contains 15 residues. CDR1 MDHEN and CDR2 SYDVKM come from the germline V gene. The V gene lost 6 bases and the J gene lost 0 bases, with 11 bases spanning the gap. This CDR3 is CASSRYRATNEKLFF. CDR3 sequence (DNA): TGTGCCAGCAGCCGATACAGGGCAACTAATGAAAAACTGTTTTTT.

The gene calls are TRBV14 and TRBJ2-7, with D uncertain. In germline, CDR1 is SGHDN, CDR2 FVKESK. Trimming cost V 0 bases and J 3 bases, with 3 bases left between them. CDR3 length: 12 amino acids. The CDR3, as DNA: TGTGCCAGCAGCCAAGACAACTACGAGCAGTACTTC. Translation gives CASSQDNYEQYF.

This clone was recorded a few times. The chain recombines TRBV18 with TRBJ1-1; possible D gene TRBD1, 5 bases. This CDR3 spans 16 amino acids. V gave up 2 bases and J gave up 1 base, with 14 bases separating them. The V gene's germline CDR1 is KGHSH and CDR2 LQKENI. This CDR3 is CASSPLPQGGNTEAFF. In DNA form, the CDR3 reads TGTGCCAGCTCACCATTACCGCAGGGCGGGAACACTGAAGCTTTCTTT.

The V call is TRBV24-1, the J call TRBJ2-5, with a possible D match to TRBD1 (5 bases). V dropped 1 base and J dropped 0 bases, with 8 bases sitting between them. The germline V gene encodes CDR1 KGHDR and CDR2 SFDVKD. The length of the CDR3 is 15 residues. The chain's CDR3 is CATSDFPRDQETQYF. Here the CDR3 DNA reads TGTGCCACCAGTGATTTCCCCAGGGACCAAGAGACCCAGTACTTC.

V gene TRBV28 combines with J gene TRBJ2-3, with a weak D call TRBD2 (6 bases). Trimming left V 3 bases short and J 0 bases short, with 13 bases between. This CDR3 has 16 amino acids. CDR1 is MDHEN and CDR2 is SYDVKM in the germline V gene. The CDR3 spells CASSFSGRSSTDTQYF. CDR3 DNA: TGTGCCAGCAGTTTCTCCGGGAGATCTAGCACAGATACGCAGTATTTT.

The chain is built from TRBV7-3 and TRBJ2-1; 9 nucleotides match TRBD2. Germline CDR1 and CDR2: SGHTA and FQGTGA. The CDR3 has 15 residues. Trimming at V came to 1 base and at J to 8 bases, leaving 6 bases not matched to a gene. The DNA for the CDR3 is TGTGCCAGCAGCTTAAGGGCGGGAGGGCCGTATGAGCAGTTCTTC. It specifies CASSLRAGGPYEQFF.